This TCR beta chain was sequenced during a study of early T cells in non-severe SARS-CoV-2 infection (TCRdb year 2021). About the study as a whole: Because TCR sequencing relied on bulk RNA taken from unsorted whole blood, pairing of alpha and beta chains was not possible. General study outcomes and caveats: VDJdb matching was skewed toward anti-spike CD8 responses and likely underestimated virus-specific expansions, missing private and CD4 specificities.

V is shortened by 0 bases, J by 3 bases, and the region joining them spans 12 bases. The CDR3 goes from the cysteine to the phenylalanine over 16 residues. The only DNA kept is the CDR3, 48 bases in frame from the first base. Via the germline V gene (reference sequence), CDR1 is SGHKS and CDR2 YYEKEE. Receptors were amplified or captured by 5' RACE. Sequencing took place on a NextSeq 500. Unique molecular identifiers were attached to individual cDNA molecules in the TCR library protocol so that sequencing error and PCR bias could be corrected. Both TCR alpha and beta chains were sequenced, and tight co-correlation was observed between alpha and beta sequence abundances in each sample. The published analysis was carried out like this. Decombinator V4 was used to annotate TCR sequences for V gene, J gene and CDR3. TCRs were defined as expanded if a significant change between any two time points was detected under a Poisson model with p below 0.0001. TCR abundances were normalised to the total number of TCRs sequenced per sample and expressed as counts per million. MAIT TCRs were defined by TRAV1-2 paired with TRAJ12, TRAJ20 or TRAJ33, and iNKT TCRs by TRAV10 paired with TRAJ18. VDJdb, accessed on 1 November 2021, was searched for TCRs annotated for CMV, EBV and SARS-CoV-2, and TCRs annotated for more than one antigen were excluded. Using fastp at Q25 and MiXCR, TCRdb reprocessed the public reads and kept productive beta chains. All rows with the same CDR3 protein become a single entry with the most common DNA and genes. TCRdb's processing, not the study's, gives the V and J calls here. This sample comprises roughly 53,000 distinct CDR3 sequences, roughly a tenth of them detected only once. The ten top clones hold less than 25% of the sample.

This clonotype was detected a few times. Its antigen target is currently unknown. No much larger clonotype is one base removed from it; base qualities were not supplied. This was a case-control study nested in a cohort of healthcare workers in London, UK, who had nasopharyngeal swab PCR tests and blood samples taken every week. Between 23 and 31 March 2020, the week of the UK lockdown, healthcare workers were enrolled and then followed up weekly for as long as 16 weeks. Recombination joined TRBV5-5 with TRBJ2-2; possibly the D gene is TRBD2, per 6 matching bases. What was sequenced was whole blood. This receptor was taken from an adult who was a healthcare worker with PCR-confirmed SARS-CoV-2 infection or an uninfected control (not recorded which). The CDR3 protein is CASSLGPRRDTGELFF. At the DNA level, the sequence is TGTGCCAGCAGCTTGGGTCCCCGGAGGGACACCGGGGAGCTGTTTTTT.